This T cell receptor beta chain was recorded in a study of blood T cells in healthy people across ages. CDR3 size: 15 residues. Germline loops: CDR1 SGDLS, CDR2 YYNGEE. V lost 0 bases and J lost 4; bases outside the gene matches: 7. The authors ran a second PCR of roughly 6 to 11 cycles using a sample-barcoded 5' primer and a J-beta primer mix. With 12 random nucleotides, a template-switch adaptor tagged each individual cDNA molecule. One entry per CDR3 protein results from TCRdb running MiXCR on the 5' RACE reads. The sample shows about 1 million distinct CDR3 sequences, 45% of them seen only once. Each sample yielded at least 7 million isolated PBMCs.

V gene TRBV9 combines with J gene TRBJ2-7; 7 bases fit TRBD2. This TCR came from a woman aged 55-75 years in good health. Sample: blood. In DNA form, the CDR3 reads TGTGCCAGCAGCGTAGAGGGTGGGAGGGAATACGAGCAGTACTTC. Protein sequence: CASSVEGGREYEQYF.